This T cell receptor (beta chain) emerged from a study of blood T cells in healthy people across ages. Drawing of peripheral blood yielded ten milliliters from each donor. This clonotype occurred a few times. As yet, its antigen is unknown. A second roughly 7 to 11 cycle PCR used barcoded and J-beta primers. Every molecule of cDNA carried a tag from a template-switch adaptor with 12 random nucleotides. CDR3-containing paired-end reads numbered at least 3 million in each sample. Each CDR3 protein is one row after TCRdb ran MiXCR on the 5' RACE reads. The profile shows roughly 730,000 distinct CDR3 sequences, around three fifths of them singletons. Whole-study results and caveats: Bulk PBMC profiling left naive and antigen-experienced comparisons inconclusive.

V lost 3 bases and J 3 bases, leaving 6 bases between the germline ends. Per the germline V gene, CDR1 is LNHNV and CDR2 is YYDKDF (reference sequence). The CDR3 length is 12 residues. This TCR was sampled from a man between 35 and 55 years old in good health. The chain uses TRBV15 and TRBJ2-7, with D uncertain. Sequences were obtained from blood. CDR3 loop: CATSSVFYEQYF. The CDR3 nucleotides read TGTGCCACCAGCAGCGTTTTCTACGAGCAGTACTTC.